This TCR beta chain emerged from a study of shared clonotypes between healthy human individuals. For the study at large: Samples came from a couple of female and a few male donors aged 18 to 49.

Terminally differentiated effector memory CD45RA+ cells were excluded by CCR7 positive selection of CD45RO-negative cells. The protocol was immunoSEQ multiplex PCR, while the TCRdb copy is restricted to in-frame clones and leaves out a portion. The table shows 560,000 or so clones, with about 96% occurring only once. The sequencing input was naive CD8+ T cells sorted from blood. The sequence derives from a woman between 25 and 40 years old in good health.

Here the CDR3 DNA reads TGCAGCGTTTGGGGGACAGGGGGTGGGGAGCAGTACTTC. It is translated as CSVWGTGGGEQYF. This sequence joins TRBV29-1 and TRBJ2-7; TRBD1 matches 11 bases. CDR3 length equals 13 residues. With V trimmed by 5 bases and J by 7 bases, 7 bases remained unmatched. CDR1 and CDR2 from the germline V gene are SQVTM and ANQGSEA.